The clone carrying this TCR beta chain was seen more than once but under ten times. What it binds is not known. The CDR3 contains 15 residues. CDR1 and CDR2 (germline): MNHEY, SVGEGT. V gave up 2 bases and J gave up 0 bases, with 10 bases separating them. These data originate in a study of blood T cells in healthy people across ages. Study-wide results and limits: A strong correlation between TCR beta diversity and naive T cell percentage was seen. With age, beta diversity per million T cells declined roughly linearly, significantly by approximately 41.

The use of a sample-barcoded 5' primer and a J-beta primer mix characterized a second PCR of roughly 6 to 11 cycles. Every individual sample yielded 2.5 million or more paired-end reads (each containing CDR3). Each CDR3 protein gets one entry after TCRdb re-called the 5' RACE reads with MiXCR. Of about 730,000 distinct CDR3 sequences listed, roughly 44% are singletons. The chain employs TRBV6-2 or TRBV6-3 and TRBJ1-2; no definite D call. The receptor was derived from a woman aged 60-75 years in good health. The sample taken for sequencing was blood. The CDR3, as DNA: TGTGCCAGCAGTTACGCCAGTATAACTAACTATGGCTACACCTTC. The encoded protein is CASSYASITNYGYTF.